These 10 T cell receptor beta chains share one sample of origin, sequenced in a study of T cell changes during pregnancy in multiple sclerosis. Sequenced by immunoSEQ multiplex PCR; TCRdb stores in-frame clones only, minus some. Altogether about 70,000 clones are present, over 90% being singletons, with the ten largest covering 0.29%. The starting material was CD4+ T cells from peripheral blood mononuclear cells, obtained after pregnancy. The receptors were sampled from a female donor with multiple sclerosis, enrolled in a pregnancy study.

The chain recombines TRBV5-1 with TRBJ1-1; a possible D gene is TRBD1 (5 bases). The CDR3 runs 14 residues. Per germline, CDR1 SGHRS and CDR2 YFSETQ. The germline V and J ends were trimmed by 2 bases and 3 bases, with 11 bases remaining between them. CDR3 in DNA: TGCGCCAGCAGCTTCTCAGGGAGGGACACTGAAGCTTTCTTT. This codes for CASSFSGRDTEAFF.

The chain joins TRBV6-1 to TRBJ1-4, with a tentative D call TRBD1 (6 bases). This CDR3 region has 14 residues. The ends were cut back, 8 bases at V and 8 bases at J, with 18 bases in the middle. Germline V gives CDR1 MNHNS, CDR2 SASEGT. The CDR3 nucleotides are TGTGCCAGCGCGGGCGGGGGGCGCCGGGAAAAACTGTTTTTT. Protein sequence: CASAGGGRREKLFF.

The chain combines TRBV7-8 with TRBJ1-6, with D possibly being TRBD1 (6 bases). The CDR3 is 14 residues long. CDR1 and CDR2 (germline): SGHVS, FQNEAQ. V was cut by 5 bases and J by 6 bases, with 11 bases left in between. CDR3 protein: CASSGRTANSPLHF. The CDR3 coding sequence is TGTGCCAGCAGCGGTCGGACAGCTAATTCACCCCTCCACTTT.

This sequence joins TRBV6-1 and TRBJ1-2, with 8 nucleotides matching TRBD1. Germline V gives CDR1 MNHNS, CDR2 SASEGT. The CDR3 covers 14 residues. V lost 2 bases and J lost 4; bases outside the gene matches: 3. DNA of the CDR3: TGTGCCAGCAGTGAATCCAGGGGGCGCTATGGCTACACCTTC. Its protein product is CASSESRGRYGYTF.

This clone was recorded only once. The CDR3 region has the DNA TGTGCCAGTAGTATTCGGGACAACCACTACGAGCAGTACTTC. This encodes CASSIRDNHYEQYF. This chain connects TRBV19 to TRBJ2-7, with D perhaps TRBD1 (6 bases). The CDR3 consists of 14 residues. V was pared by 3 bases and J by 3 bases, with 12 bases between. Germline CDR1 LNHDA, CDR2 SQIVND (reference sequence).

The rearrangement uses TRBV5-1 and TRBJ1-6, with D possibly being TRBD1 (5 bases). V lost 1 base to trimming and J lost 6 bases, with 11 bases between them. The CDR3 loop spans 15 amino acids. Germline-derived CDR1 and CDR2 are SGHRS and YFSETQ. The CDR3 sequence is CASSLLTDVNSPLHF. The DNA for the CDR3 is TGCGCCAGCAGCTTGCTGACAGATGTTAATTCACCCCTCCACTTT.

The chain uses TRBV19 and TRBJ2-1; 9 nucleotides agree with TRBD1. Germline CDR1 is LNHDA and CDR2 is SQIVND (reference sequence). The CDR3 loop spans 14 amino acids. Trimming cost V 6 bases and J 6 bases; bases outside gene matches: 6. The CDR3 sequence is CASRGDREANEQFF. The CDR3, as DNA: TGTGCCAGTAGGGGGGACAGGGAAGCCAATGAGCAGTTCTTC.

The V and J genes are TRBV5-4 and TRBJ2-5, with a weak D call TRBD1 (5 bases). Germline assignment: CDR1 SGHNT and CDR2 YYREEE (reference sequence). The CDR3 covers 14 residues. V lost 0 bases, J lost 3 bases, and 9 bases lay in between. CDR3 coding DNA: TGTGCCAGCAGCTTGGGATTAGGGGAAGAGACCCAGTACTTC. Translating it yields CASSLGLGEETQYF.

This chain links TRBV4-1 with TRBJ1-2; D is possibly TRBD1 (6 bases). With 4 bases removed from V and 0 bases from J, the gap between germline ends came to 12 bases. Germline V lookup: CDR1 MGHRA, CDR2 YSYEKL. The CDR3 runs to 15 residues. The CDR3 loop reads CASSLGQTTNYGYTF. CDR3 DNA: TGCGCCAGCAGCCTAGGACAGACTACTAACTATGGCTACACCTTC.

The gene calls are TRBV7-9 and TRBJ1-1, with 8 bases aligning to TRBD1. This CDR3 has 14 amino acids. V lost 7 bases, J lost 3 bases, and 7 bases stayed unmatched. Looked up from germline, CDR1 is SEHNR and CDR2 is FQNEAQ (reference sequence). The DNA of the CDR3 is TGTGCCAGCATTCCCCCAGGGGGCGACACTGAAGCTTTCTTT. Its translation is CASIPPGGDTEAFF.